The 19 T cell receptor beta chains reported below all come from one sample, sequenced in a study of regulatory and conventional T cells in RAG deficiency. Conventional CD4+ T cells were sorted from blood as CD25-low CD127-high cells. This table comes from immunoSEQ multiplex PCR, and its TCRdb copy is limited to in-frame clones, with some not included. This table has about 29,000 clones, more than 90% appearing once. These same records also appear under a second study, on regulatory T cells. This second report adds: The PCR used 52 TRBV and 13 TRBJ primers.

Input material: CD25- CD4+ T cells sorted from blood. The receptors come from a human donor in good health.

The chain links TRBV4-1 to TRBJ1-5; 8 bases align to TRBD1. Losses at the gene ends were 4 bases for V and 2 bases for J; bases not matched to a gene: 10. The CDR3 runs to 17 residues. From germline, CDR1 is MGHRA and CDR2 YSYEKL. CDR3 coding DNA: TGCGCCAGCAGCCTTAACGACAGGGGACACGGCAATCAGCCCCAGCATTTT. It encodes CASSLNDRGHGNQPQHF.

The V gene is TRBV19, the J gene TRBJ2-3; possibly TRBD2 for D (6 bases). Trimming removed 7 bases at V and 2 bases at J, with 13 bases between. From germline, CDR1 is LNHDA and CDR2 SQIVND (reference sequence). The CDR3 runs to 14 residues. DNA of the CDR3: TGTGCCAGTACAGAGTGGGGGGACACAGATACGCAGTATTTT. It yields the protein CASTEWGDTDTQYF.

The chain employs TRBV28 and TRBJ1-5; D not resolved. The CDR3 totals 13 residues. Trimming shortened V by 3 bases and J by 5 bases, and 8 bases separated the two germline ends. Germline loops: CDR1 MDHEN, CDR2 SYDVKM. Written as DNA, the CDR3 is TGTGCCAGCAGTTTGCAGGTCCATCAGCCCCAGCATTTT. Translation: CASSLQVHQPQHF.

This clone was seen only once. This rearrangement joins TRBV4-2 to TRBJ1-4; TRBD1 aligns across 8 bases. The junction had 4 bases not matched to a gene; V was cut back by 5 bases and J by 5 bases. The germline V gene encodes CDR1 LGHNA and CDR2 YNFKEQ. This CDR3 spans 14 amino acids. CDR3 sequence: CASSDRGSNEKLFF. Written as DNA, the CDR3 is TGTGCCAGCAGCGACAGGGGCTCCAATGAAAAACTGTTTTTT.

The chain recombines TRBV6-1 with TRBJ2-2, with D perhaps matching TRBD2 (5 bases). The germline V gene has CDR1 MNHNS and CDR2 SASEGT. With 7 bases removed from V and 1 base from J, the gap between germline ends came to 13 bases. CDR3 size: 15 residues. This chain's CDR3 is CASMKLAQNTGELFF. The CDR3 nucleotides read TGTGCCAGCATGAAGCTAGCTCAGAACACCGGGGAGCTGTTTTTT.

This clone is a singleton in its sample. CDR3 amino acids: CASSLDRTGPGNEQFF. The CDR3, as DNA: TGTGCCAGCAGCTTAGATCGGACAGGGCCTGGAAATGAGCAGTTCTTC. V and J are TRBV7-9 and TRBJ2-1; TRBD1 matches at 8 bases. Germline-derived CDR1 and CDR2 are SEHNR and FQNEAQ (reference sequence). V was clipped by 1 base and J by 7 bases; unmatched bases: 9. This CDR3 region has 16 residues.

CDR3 DNA sequence: TGTGCCAGCCGCAGGCTGGGGACAGGGGGGAACGAGCAGTACTTC. Its translation is CASRRLGTGGNEQYF. The chain joins TRBV2 to TRBJ2-7; 11 nucleotides line up with TRBD1. Germline assignment: CDR1 SNHLY and CDR2 FYNNEI. The CDR3 spans 15 residues. V lost 8 bases and J lost 5; bases outside the gene matches: 11.

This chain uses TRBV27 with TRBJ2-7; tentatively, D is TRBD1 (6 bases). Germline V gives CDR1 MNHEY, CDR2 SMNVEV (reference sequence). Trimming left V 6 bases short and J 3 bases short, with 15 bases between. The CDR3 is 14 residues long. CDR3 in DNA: TGTGCCAGCAGGCATCCGGGACATGACTACGAGCAGTACTTC. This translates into CASRHPGHDYEQYF.

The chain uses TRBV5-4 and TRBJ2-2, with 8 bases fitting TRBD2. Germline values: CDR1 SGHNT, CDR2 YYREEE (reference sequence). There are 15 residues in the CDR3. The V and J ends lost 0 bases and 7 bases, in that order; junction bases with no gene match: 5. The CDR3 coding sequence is TGTGCCAGCAGCTTGGACGGGGGGGCTGGCGGGGAGCTGTTTTTT. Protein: CASSLDGGAGGELFF.

The CDR3 sequence is CASRGNSGAGEQYF. CDR3 nucleotide sequence: TGTGCCAGCAGAGGTAACTCCGGAGCGGGTGAGCAGTACTTC. The gene calls are TRBV7-9 and TRBJ2-7; D is perhaps TRBD2 (6 bases). V lost 6 bases to trimming and J lost 7 bases, with 19 bases between them. This CDR3 comprises 14 residues. Germline-derived CDR1 and CDR2 are SEHNR and FQNEAQ (reference sequence). Looking up the rest from reference TRBV7-9 and TRBJ2-7 gives the full variable domain: DTGVSQNPRHKITKRGQNVTFRCDPISEHNRLYWYRQTLGQGPEFLTYFQNEAQLEKSRLLSDRFSAERPKGSFSTLEIQRTEQGDSAMYLCASRGNSGAGEQYFGPGTRLTVT.

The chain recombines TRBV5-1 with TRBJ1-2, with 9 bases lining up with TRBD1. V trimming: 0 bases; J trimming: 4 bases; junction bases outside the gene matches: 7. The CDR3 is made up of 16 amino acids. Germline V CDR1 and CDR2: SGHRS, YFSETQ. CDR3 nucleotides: TGCGCCAGCAGCTTGGAGGGGACAGGGATTCTCTATGGCTACACCTTC. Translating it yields CASSLEGTGILYGYTF. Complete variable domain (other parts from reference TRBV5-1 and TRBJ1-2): KAGVTQTPRYLIKTRGQQVTLSCSPISGHRSVSWYQQTPGQGLQFLFEYFSETQRNKGNFPGRFSGRQFSNSRSEMNVSTLELGDSALYLCASSLEGTGILYGYTFGSGTRLTVV.

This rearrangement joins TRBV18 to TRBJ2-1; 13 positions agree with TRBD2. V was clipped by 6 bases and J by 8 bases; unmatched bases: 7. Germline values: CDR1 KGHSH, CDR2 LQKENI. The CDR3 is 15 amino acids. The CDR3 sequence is CASSPGLAGTHEQFF. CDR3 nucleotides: TGTGCCAGCTCGCCGGGACTAGCGGGGACGCATGAGCAGTTCTTC.

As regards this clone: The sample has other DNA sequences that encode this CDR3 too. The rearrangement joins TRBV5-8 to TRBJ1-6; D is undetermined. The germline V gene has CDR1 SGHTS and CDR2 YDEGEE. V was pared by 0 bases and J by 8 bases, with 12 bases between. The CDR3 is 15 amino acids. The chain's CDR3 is CASSLGQIRDSPLHF. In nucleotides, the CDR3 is TGTGCCAGCAGCTTGGGGCAAATTCGGGATTCACCCCTCCACTTT.

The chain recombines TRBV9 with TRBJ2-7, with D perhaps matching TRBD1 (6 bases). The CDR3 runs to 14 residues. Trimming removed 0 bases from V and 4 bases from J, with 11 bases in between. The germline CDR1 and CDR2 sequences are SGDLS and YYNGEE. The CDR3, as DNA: TGTGCCAGCAGCGTAGCAGCAGGGGAGTACGAGCAGTACTTC. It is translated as CASSVAAGEYEQYF.

The CDR3 is CASSLGQGARAFF. As DNA, the CDR3 is TGTGCCAGCTCACTGGGACAGGGGGCGCGAGCTTTCTTT. This sequence joins TRBV18 and TRBJ1-1; the match to TRBD1 covers 12 bases. This CDR3 is built from 13 residues. Germline assignment: CDR1 KGHSH and CDR2 LQKENI. The V segment lost 4 bases and the J segment 10 bases; nucleotides outside the gene matches: 4. Full variable domain (missing parts from reference TRBV18 and TRBJ1-1): NAGVMQNPRHLVRRRGQEARLRCSPMKGHSHVYWYRQLPEEGLKFMVYLQKENIIDESGMPKERFSAEFPKEGPSILRIQQVVRGDSAAYFCASSLGQGARAFFGQGTRLTVV.

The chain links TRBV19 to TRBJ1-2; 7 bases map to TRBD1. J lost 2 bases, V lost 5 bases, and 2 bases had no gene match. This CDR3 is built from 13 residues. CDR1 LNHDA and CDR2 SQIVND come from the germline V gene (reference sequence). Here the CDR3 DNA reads TGTGCCAGTAGTTTGGGACAGAACTATGGCTACACCTTC. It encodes CASSLGQNYGYTF.

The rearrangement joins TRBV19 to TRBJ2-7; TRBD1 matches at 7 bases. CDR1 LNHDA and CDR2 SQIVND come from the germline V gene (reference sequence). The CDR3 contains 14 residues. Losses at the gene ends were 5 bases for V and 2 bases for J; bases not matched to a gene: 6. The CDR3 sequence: CASSFRDSTYEQYF. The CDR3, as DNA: TGTGCCAGTAGTTTCCGGGACAGCACCTACGAGCAGTACTTC.

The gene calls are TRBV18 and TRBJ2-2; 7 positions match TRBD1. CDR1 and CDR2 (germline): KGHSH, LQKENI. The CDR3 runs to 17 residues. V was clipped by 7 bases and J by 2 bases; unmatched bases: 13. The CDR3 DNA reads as TGTGCCAGCTTCCATCCGACAGGGCCTAAAAACACCGGGGAGCTGTTTTTT. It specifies CASFHPTGPKNTGELFF.

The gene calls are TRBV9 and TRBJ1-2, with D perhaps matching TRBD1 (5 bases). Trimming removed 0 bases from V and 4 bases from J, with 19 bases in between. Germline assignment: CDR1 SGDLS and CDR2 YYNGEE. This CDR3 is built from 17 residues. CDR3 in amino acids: CASSVDPGYPSIYGYTF. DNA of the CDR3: TGTGCCAGCAGCGTAGACCCAGGGTACCCCTCTATCTATGGCTACACCTTC.